This T cell receptor beta chain was retrieved from a study of blood T cells in healthy people across ages. Study-level points and caveats: Long-lived donors had more naive CD4+ cells and higher diversity than aged donors. Donor CMV infection status was unknown, possibly confounding age-related changes in expanded clonotypes. PBMCs left unsorted prevented a conclusive naive versus antigen-experienced comparison. The study found TCR beta diversity correlated strongly with naive T cell percentage.

As to this clonotype: The antigen remains unidentified.

Then a second PCR, running about 6 to 12 cycles, was carried out with a sample-barcoded 5' primer and a J-beta primer mix. One entry per CDR3 protein, called by TCRdb with MiXCR from the 5' RACE reads. The repertoire has approximately 670,000 distinct CDR3 sequences, roughly 41% of them found once; the top ten carry approximately 29%. The CDR3 loop spans 15 amino acids. Germline V gene lookup returns CDR1 DFQATT and CDR2 SNEGSKA (reference sequence). V gave up 4 bases and J gave up 1 base; unmatched junction bases: 3. The clonotype comes from a man aged 80 or over in good health. The rearrangement links TRBV20-1 to TRBJ1-4, with 10 bases aligning to TRBD1. Material for sequencing was blood. The DNA for the CDR3 is TGCAGTGCTACTGACAGGGGGCGAACTAATGAAAAACTGTTTTTT. Translation: CSATDRGRTNEKLFF.